This TCR beta chain appears in the sequencing data of a study of blood T cell repertoires in COVID-19. At the level of the study: Acute-phase and convalescent COVID-19 samples originated in the United States, Italy and Spain. T cells, B-cell-depleted T cells, or PBMCs supplied cDNA or gDNA.

This CDR3 has 14 residues. Per germline, CDR1 LNHDA and CDR2 SQIVND (reference sequence). V lost 4 bases and J lost 5, with 14 bases in between. Under the authors' procedure: Reference gene primer amplification yielded estimated nucleated cell counts. The repertoire was sequenced with immunoSEQ multiplex PCR; TCRdb's copy has only in-frame clones and lacks some. V and J calls and clone size come straight from that table; D and trimming were deduced from the DNA. The data show 120,000 to 150,000 clones, roughly 85% seen once. This receptor was obtained from a man in his fifties or sixties with acute or convalescent COVID-19. The source material was peripheral blood. The chain has TRBV19 and TRBJ1-1, with a tentative D call TRBD1 (6 bases). The CDR3 nucleotides read TGTGCCAGTAGTACCTGGACAGTGGGGACTGAAGCTTTCTTT. As protein: CASSTWTVGTEAFF. Together with reference TRBV19 and TRBJ1-1, the CDR3 gives the full variable domain: DGGITQSPKYLFRKEGQNVTLSCEQNLNHDAMYWYRQDPGQGLRLIYYSQIVNDFQKGDIAEGYSVSREKKESFPLTVTSAQKNPTAFYLCASSTWTVGTEAFFGQGTRLTVV.